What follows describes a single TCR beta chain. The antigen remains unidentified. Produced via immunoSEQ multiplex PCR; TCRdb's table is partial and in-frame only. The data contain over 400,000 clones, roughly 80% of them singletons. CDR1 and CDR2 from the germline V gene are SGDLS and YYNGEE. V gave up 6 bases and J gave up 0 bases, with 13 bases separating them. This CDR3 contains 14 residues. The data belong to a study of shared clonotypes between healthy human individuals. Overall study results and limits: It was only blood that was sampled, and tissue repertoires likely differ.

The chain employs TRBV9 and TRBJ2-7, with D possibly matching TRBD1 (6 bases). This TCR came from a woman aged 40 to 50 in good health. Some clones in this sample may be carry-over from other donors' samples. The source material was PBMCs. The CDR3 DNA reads TGTGCCAGCACCCCGGGACAAAGCTCCTACGAGCAGTACTTC. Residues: CASTPGQSSYEQYF.